The 7 T cell receptor beta chains in this list originate from one sample, sequenced in a study of shared clonotypes between healthy human individuals. Libraries were prepared by immunoSEQ multiplex PCR; TCRdb keeps only in-frame clonotypes and omits some of them. This sample has 450,000 or so clones; about 74% occur once, and the top ten carry 12%. The sequenced sample was PBMCs. These receptors were collected from a woman aged 40 to 49 in good health. Some clones in this sample may be carry-over from other donors' samples.

This chain uses TRBV28 with TRBJ1-2, with 8 bases matching TRBD1. From germline, CDR1 is MDHEN and CDR2 SYDVKM. The CDR3 runs to 17 residues. Losses at the gene ends were 11 bases for V and 6 bases for J; bases not matched to a gene: 23. CDR3 sequence: CALKSPDSQGARDGYTF. CDR3 nucleotide sequence: TGTGCCCTCAAATCCCCGGACAGCCAGGGGGCGAGGGATGGCTACACCTTC.

To note about this clone: A far larger clone is one nucleotide away, so this likely arose from a read error. The chain employs TRBV28 and TRBJ2-7, with D possibly TRBD2 on 6 matching bases. This CDR3 has 14 amino acids. CDR1 and CDR2 (germline): MDHEN, SYDVKM. V shed 1 base and J shed 3 bases, with 10 bases lying between them. The DNA for the CDR3 is TGTGCCAGCAGTTTATTAGCGGAGCACTACGAGCAGTACTTC. Its protein product is CASSLLAEHYEQYF. The whole variable domain, remainder taken from reference TRBV28 and TRBJ2-7, is DVKVTQSSRYLVKRTGEKVFLECVQDMDHENMFWYRQDPGLGLRLIYFSYDVKMKEKGDIPEGYSVSREKKERFSLILESASTNQTSMYLCASSLLAEHYEQYFGPGTRLTVT.

This clone has just a few counts. V usage is TRBV6-1 and J usage is TRBJ2-7; 14 bases are shared with TRBD2. Trimming cost V 4 bases and J 4 bases; bases outside gene matches: 9. This CDR3 spans 17 amino acids. Germline V gene lookup returns CDR1 MNHNS and CDR2 SASEGT. The DNA for the CDR3 is TGTGCCAGCAGTGCCGGGACTAGCGGGAGAAACACTTACGAGCAGTACTTC. Its protein product is CASSAGTSGRNTYEQYF.

This clone was found many times. This same CDR3 is encoded by further DNA sequences in the sample. Written as DNA, the CDR3 is TGTGCCAGCAGCCAAGGAAGCACCCCCTACGAGCAGTACTTC. Translating it yields CASSQGSTPYEQYF. The chain combines TRBV7-3 with TRBJ2-7, with D hard to call. V was clipped by 5 bases and J by 2 bases, with 13 bases between them. The CDR3 has 14 amino acids. Germline CDR1 is SGHTA and CDR2 is FQGTGA.

The genes are TRBV29-1 and TRBJ2-7; TRBD1 matches 8 bases. This CDR3 is built from 13 residues. The germline gives CDR1 SQVTM, CDR2 ANQGSEA. V lost 5 bases to trimming and J lost 3 bases; unmatched junction nucleotides: 6. CDR3 DNA sequence: TGCAGCGTTCGCCTAGACAGGGGCTACGAGCAGTACTTC. It encodes CSVRLDRGYEQYF.

V is TRBV19 and J is TRBJ1-5; D remains ambiguous. This CDR3 comprises 12 residues. The V end lost 8 bases, the J end lost 3 bases, and 8 bases lay between the germline ends. Germline V CDR1 and CDR2: LNHDA, SQIVND (reference sequence). The CDR3 loop reads CASGHTNQPQHF. The CDR3 coding sequence is TGTGCCAGTGGTCACACCAATCAGCCCCAGCATTTT.

The V gene is TRBV29-1, the J gene TRBJ2-3; 9 bases are shared with TRBD1. The CDR3 has 13 amino acids. After removal of 5 bases from V and 2 bases from J, the junction contained 2 bases not matched to a gene. Germline-derived CDR1 and CDR2 are SQVTM and ANQGSEA. CDR3 sequence reads: CSVTGGNTDTQYF. In nucleotides, the CDR3 is TGCAGCGTTACAGGGGGCAACACAGATACGCAGTATTTT.